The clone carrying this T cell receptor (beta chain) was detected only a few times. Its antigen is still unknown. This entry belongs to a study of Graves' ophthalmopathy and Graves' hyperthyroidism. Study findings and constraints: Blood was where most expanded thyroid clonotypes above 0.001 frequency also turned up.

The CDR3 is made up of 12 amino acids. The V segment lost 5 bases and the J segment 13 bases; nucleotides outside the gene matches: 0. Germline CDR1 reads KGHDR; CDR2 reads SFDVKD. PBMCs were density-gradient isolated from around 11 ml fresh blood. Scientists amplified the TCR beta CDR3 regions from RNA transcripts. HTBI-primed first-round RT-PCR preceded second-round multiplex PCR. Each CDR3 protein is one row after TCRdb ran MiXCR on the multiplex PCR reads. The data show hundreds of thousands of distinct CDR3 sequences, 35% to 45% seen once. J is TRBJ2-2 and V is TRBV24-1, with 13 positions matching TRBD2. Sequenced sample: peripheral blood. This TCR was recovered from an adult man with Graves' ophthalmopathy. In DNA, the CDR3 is TGTGCCACCAGTGGGACTAGCGGGAGGCTGTTTTTT. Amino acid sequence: CATSGTSGRLFF.